Each of the 30 T cell receptor beta chains below was sequenced from the same sample in a study of vaccination and CD4 T cells after COVID-19. These receptors are not linked to any known antigen. Described treatment: roughly 10-day PBMC culture with coronavirus spike peptide pools or control peptides (ViraFEST assay). Cultured CD4+ T-cell DNA underwent Oncomine TCR Beta short-read sequencing. TCRdb called the PCR reads again in MiXCR, with one record for every CDR3 protein. The table has about 9,700 distinct CDR3 sequences, around 49% seen once. The specimen sequenced was CD4+ T cells from blood, cultured in vitro. The receptors come from a human donor who had recovered from COVID-19.

This clonotype has more than one count but fewer than ten. At one end the junction does not follow the germline gene, possibly because of a read error. The chain combines TRBV20-1 with TRBJ1-1; D unresolved. The length of the CDR3 is 11 residues. CDR1 is DFQATT and CDR2 is SNEGSKA in the germline V gene (reference sequence). CDR3 protein: CSARGVNRLYF. The CDR3 nucleotides are TGCAGTGCTAGAGGAGTAAACCGATTATACTTT.

The chain uses TRBV2 and TRBJ1-1, with 9 bases aligning to TRBD1. With 8 bases clipped from V and 4 bases from J, the junction kept 5 bases outside the gene matches. The CDR3 is 13 amino acids. Germline values: CDR1 SNHLY, CDR2 FYNNEI. The CDR3, as DNA: TGTGCCAGCGCGGGACAGGGAAGCACTGAAGCTTTCTTT. It yields the protein CASAGQGSTEAFF.

V and J are TRBV7-3 and TRBJ2-3; D is possibly TRBD1 or TRBD2 (7 bases each). The CDR3 contains 15 residues. The ends were cut back, 2 bases at V and 6 bases at J, with 15 bases in the middle. CDR1 and CDR2 from the germline V gene are SGHTA and FQGTGA. Written as DNA, the CDR3 is TGTGCCAGCAGCTTAGGGGGAGGGGGCGCGGATACGCAGTATTTT. Translating it yields CASSLGGGGADTQYF.

The V and J genes are TRBV6-2 or TRBV6-3 and TRBJ1-6; D is undetermined. The CDR3 totals 14 residues. V shed 7 bases and J shed 2 bases, with 9 bases lying between them. Germline CDR1 and CDR2: MNHEY and SVGEGT. CDR3 sequence: CASKEEPYNSPLHF. DNA for the CDR3: TGTGCCAGCAAGGAGGAGCCCTATAATTCACCCCTCCACTTT.

This clonotype was counted only a few times. The chain links TRBV6-1 to TRBJ2-2, with D possibly being TRBD1 (6 bases). The CDR3 is 16 residues long. Germline V gene sequence: CDR1 MNHNS, CDR2 SASEGT. V lost 6 bases and J 0 bases, leaving 14 bases between the germline ends. This chain's CDR3 is CASSSQGTANTGELFF. CDR3 coding DNA: TGTGCCAGCAGCTCCCAGGGGACGGCGAACACCGGGGAGCTGTTTTTT.

This clonotype showed up just a few times. The chain uses TRBV27 and TRBJ1-5, with unresolved D. Trimming took 3 bases from V and 2 from J, leaving 11 bases between them. The CDR3 covers 15 residues. Germline loops: CDR1 MNHEY, CDR2 SMNVEV (reference sequence). DNA of the CDR3: TGTGCCAGCAGTTTTCGGCTAGGCGGCAATCAGCCCCAGCATTTT. Its protein is CASSFRLGGNQPQHF.

The gene calls are TRBV19 and TRBJ1-2, with D perhaps matching TRBD1 (5 bases). This CDR3 is built from 15 residues. The germline V gene has CDR1 LNHDA and CDR2 SQIVND (reference sequence). V was shortened by 6 bases and J by 4 bases, with 18 bases between the two germline ends. In DNA, the CDR3 is TGTGCCAGTAGGTCTGGCGGGGCGGCGAGCTATGGCTACACCTTC. Protein product: CASRSGGAASYGYTF.

This clonotype was counted only a few times. The chain has TRBV6-2 or TRBV6-3 and TRBJ2-3, with TRBD2 matching 10 bases. The CDR3 spans 17 residues. Germline V gene sequence: CDR1 MNHEY, CDR2 SVGEGT. Trimming took 2 bases from V and 1 from J; bases not matched to a gene: 6. The CDR3 bases are TGTGCCAGCAGTTACGAGCGGGGGGGCCGTCGCACAGATACGCAGTATTTT. Protein: CASSYERGGRRTDTQYF.

This rearrangement joins TRBV29-1 to TRBJ2-1, with D perhaps TRBD2 (5 bases). V was shortened by 3 bases and J by 6 bases, with 12 bases between the two germline ends. This CDR3 spans 13 amino acids. The germline gives CDR1 SQVTM, CDR2 ANQGSEA. Here the CDR3 DNA reads TGCAGCGTTGAGAGGGAAGTCAGCAATGAGCAGTTCTTC. Translated, it gives CSVEREVSNEQFF.

V usage is TRBV19 and J usage is TRBJ2-7; weak D call: TRBD1 (5 bases). The CDR3 has 17 amino acids. CDR1 and CDR2 from the germline V gene are LNHDA and SQIVND (reference sequence). Trimming took off 5 bases at V and 6 bases at J, with 26 bases between the two ends. DNA for the CDR3: TGTGCCAGTAGTCCGGGTGGTGGGCTTGGGGCTCTCAGCGAGCAGTACTTC. Its protein is CASSPGGGLGALSEQYF. The variable domain in full, completed from reference TRBV19 and TRBJ2-7, reads DGGITQSPKYLFRKEGQNVTLSCEQNLNHDAMYWYRQDPGQGLRLIYYSQIVNDFQKGDIAEGYSVSREKKESFPLTVTSAQKNPTAFYLCASSPGGGLGALSEQYFGPGTRLTVT.

V and J are TRBV6-1 and TRBJ2-5; TRBD1 might be the D (6 bases). The CDR3 has 14 residues. Germline V gene data show CDR1 as MNHNS and CDR2 as SASEGT. The V end was cut by 6 bases, the J end by 5 bases, with 16 bases between. CDR3 amino acids: CASRVYEGVETQYF. Here the CDR3 DNA reads TGTGCCAGCAGAGTCTACGAGGGGGTTGAGACCCAGTACTTC.

This chain links TRBV7-2 with TRBJ2-2, with D maybe TRBD2 (6 bases). V shed 0 bases and J shed 4 bases, with 9 bases lying between them. CDR1 and CDR2 from the germline V gene are SGHTA and FQGNSA. The CDR3 runs 15 residues. The CDR3 nucleotides read TGTGCCAGCAGCTTAGCCGGGAGCTCCACCGGGGAGCTGTTTTTT. Encoded protein: CASSLAGSSTGELFF.

V usage is TRBV27 and J usage is TRBJ2-5; D ambiguous. This CDR3 has 13 residues. Germline CDR1 MNHEY, CDR2 SMNVEV (reference sequence). Deletions cut 2 bases from V and 7 bases from J, with 11 bases between. The CDR3 DNA follows: TGTGCCAGCAGTTTAGGGGTTGAACGGACCCAGTACTTC. It yields the protein CASSLGVERTQYF.

This chain links TRBV28 with TRBJ2-2; TRBD1 might be the D (6 bases). The CDR3 is 15 amino acids. Germline CDR1 and CDR2: MDHEN and SYDVKM. V lost 3 bases and J lost 5, with 13 bases in between. Written as DNA, the CDR3 is TGTGCCAGCAGTTTGAGGACAGAACATACCGGGGAGCTGTTTTTT. Its protein is CASSLRTEHTGELFF.

The chain employs TRBV20-1 and TRBJ2-1; 9 nucleotides align to TRBD1. CDR1 DFQATT and CDR2 SNEGSKA come from the germline V gene (reference sequence). Trimming at V came to 6 bases and at J to 0 bases, leaving 6 bases not matched to a gene. The CDR3 length is 15 residues. The DNA for the CDR3 is TGCAGTGCCCGTGAGACAGGGGGCTCCTACAATGAGCAGTTCTTC. This translates into CSARETGGSYNEQFF.

The table lists this clonotype with a count of one. The chain links TRBV20-1 to TRBJ2-3, with 9 bases that match TRBD2. Trimming took 0 bases from V and 14 from J; bases not matched to a gene: 15. Germline CDR1 and CDR2: DFQATT and SNEGSKA (reference sequence). CDR3 length equals 15 residues. CDR3 nucleotides: TGCAGTGCTAGAGACCCCTCAGGGCGGGAGGGCCCTCTGTATTTT. As protein: CSARDPSGREGPLYF.

The CDR3 region has the DNA TGCAGTGCGCGACAGGGGGCTAAGACTGAAGCTTTCTTT. This gives the protein CSARQGAKTEAFF. J is TRBJ1-1 and V is TRBV20-1, with 10 bases matching TRBD1. Per the germline V gene, CDR1 is DFQATT and CDR2 is SNEGSKA (reference sequence). Unmatched junction bases numbered 6, after V lost 6 bases and J lost 5 bases. This CDR3 has 13 residues.

This clonotype was detected a few times. The chain carries TRBV20-1 and TRBJ1-2, with D unresolved. The V gene's germline CDR1 is DFQATT and CDR2 SNEGSKA (reference sequence). The germline V and J ends were trimmed by 4 bases and 3 bases, with 6 bases remaining between them. CDR3 length: 11 residues. The CDR3 region is CSAKADYGYTF. DNA for the CDR3: TGCAGTGCTAAGGCAGACTATGGCTACACCTTC.

This clonotype is labeled medium-sized. The V gene is TRBV7-9, the J gene TRBJ1-1, with TRBD1 matching over 8 bases. This CDR3 region has 16 residues. V gave up 6 bases and J gave up 2 bases; unmatched junction bases: 11. Looked up from germline, CDR1 is SEHNR and CDR2 is FQNEAQ (reference sequence). Written as DNA, the CDR3 is TGTGCCAGCAGGGAATCAGGGGGCCAAACTAACACTGAAGCTTTCTTT. Protein: CASRESGGQTNTEAFF.

The chain recombines TRBV7-2 with TRBJ2-7, with 7 bases aligning to TRBD2. Germline CDR1 is SGHTA and CDR2 is FQGNSA. CDR3 length: 16 residues. The V gene end was trimmed by 4 bases and the J gene end by 0 bases; junction bases not matched to a gene: 9. In DNA, the CDR3 is TGTGCCAGCAGCTCCAGTGGGGGGGGTGGCTCCTACGAGCAGTACTTC. Its translation: CASSSSGGGGSYEQYF.

The J gene is TRBJ1-1, the V gene TRBV19; 7 bases line up with TRBD1. V was pared by 6 bases and J by 0 bases, with 10 bases of the junction left unmatched. The CDR3 sequence is 16 residues long. Germline assignment: CDR1 LNHDA and CDR2 SQIVND (reference sequence). The CDR3 region is CASSDREKGVNTEAFF. Written as DNA, the CDR3 is TGTGCCAGTAGCGACAGGGAAAAGGGGGTGAACACTGAAGCTTTCTTT.

V and J are TRBV7-9 and TRBJ2-7, with 12 nucleotides matching TRBD2. J lost 6 bases, V lost 0 bases, and 6 bases had no gene match. CDR3 length: 16 residues. The V gene's germline CDR1 is SEHNR and CDR2 FQNEAQ (reference sequence). The CDR3 nucleotides read TGTGCCAGCAGCTTAGCGCCGCTAGCGGGGGGGGGCGAGCAGTACTTC. Its protein product is CASSLAPLAGGGEQYF.

V gene TRBV7-3 combines with J gene TRBJ2-1, with 10 positions matching TRBD1. The CDR3 totals 17 residues. The ends lost 6 bases at V and 5 bases at J; junction bases unmatched: 13. Germline values: CDR1 SGHTA, CDR2 FQGTGA. CDR3 region: CASSPLVSGQGDNEQFF. In DNA, the CDR3 is TGTGCCAGCAGTCCGTTGGTCTCTGGACAGGGGGACAATGAGCAGTTCTTC.

The chain is built from TRBV3-1 and TRBJ2-5; 7 nucleotides match TRBD2. The length of the CDR3 is 14 residues. The ends lost 1 base at V and 5 bases at J; junction bases unmatched: 4. From germline, CDR1 is LGHDT and CDR2 YNNKEL (reference sequence). The CDR3 DNA sequence: TGTGCCAGCAGCCAAGCGACTAGCTCGGAGACCCAGTACTTC. Amino acids: CASSQATSSETQYF.

This clonotype has just a few counts. J is TRBJ1-2 and V is TRBV2, with D maybe TRBD1 (5 bases). Germline V CDR1 and CDR2: SNHLY, FYNNEI. V was clipped by 3 bases and J by 5 bases, with 7 bases between them. The CDR3 has 12 amino acids. CDR3 in DNA: TGTGCCAGCAGTGATCCAGGGTATGGCTACACCTTC. Translated: CASSDPGYGYTF.

The V gene is TRBV4-1, the J gene TRBJ1-4, with TRBD1 as a possible D gene (5 bases). This CDR3 spans 16 amino acids. Germline loops: CDR1 MGHRA, CDR2 YSYEKL. V was shortened by 1 base and J by 0 bases, with 9 bases between the two germline ends. The CDR3 loop is CASSQVPGATNEKLFF. CDR3 sequence (DNA): TGCGCCAGCAGCCAAGTACCGGGGGCAACTAATGAAAAACTGTTTTTT.

The chain couples TRBV20-1 to TRBJ2-7, with D uncertain. The CDR3 is 14 residues long. Between the trimmed V and J ends, which lost 0 bases and 0 bases, there was a span of 9 bases. CDR1 DFQATT and CDR2 SNEGSKA come from the germline V gene (reference sequence). CDR3 DNA sequence: TGCAGTGCTAGAGATCGGCCGAGCTCCTACGAGCAGTACTTC. Translation: CSARDRPSSYEQYF.

The chain combines TRBV15 with TRBJ1-6, with TRBD1 as a possible D gene (5 bases). There are 17 residues in the CDR3. Germline V gene data show CDR1 as LNHNV and CDR2 as YYDKDF (reference sequence). Between the trimmed V and J ends, which lost 0 bases and 7 bases, there was a span of 16 bases. DNA for the CDR3: TGTGCCACCAGCAGAGATAGCCGGACACCCGGGAATTCACCCCTCCACTTT. It is translated as CATSRDSRTPGNSPLHF. Together with reference TRBV15 and TRBJ1-6, the CDR3 gives the full variable domain: DAMVIQNPRYQVTQFGKPVTLSCSQTLNHNVMYWYQQKSSQAPKLLFHYYDKDFNNEADTPDNFQSRRPNTSFCFLDIRSPGLGDTAMYLCATSRDSRTPGNSPLHFGNGTRLTVT.

This chain uses TRBV7-2 with TRBJ1-5, with D maybe TRBD1 (5 bases). The ends were cut back, 5 bases at V and 7 bases at J, with 15 bases in the middle. The CDR3 covers 14 residues. From germline, CDR1 is SGHTA and CDR2 FQGNSA. CDR3 protein: CASSRSGVRQPQHF. CDR3 sequence (DNA): TGTGCCAGCAGCCGGTCGGGGGTTCGGCAGCCCCAGCATTTT. Full variable domain (outside the CDR3, taken from reference TRBV7-2 and TRBJ1-5): GAGVSQSPSNKVTEKGKDVELRCDPISGHTALYWYRQSLGQGLEFLIYFQGNSAPDKSGLPSDRFSAERTGGSVSTLTIQRTQQEDSAVYLCASSRSGVRQPQHFGDGTRLSIL.

This sequence joins TRBV20-1 and TRBJ2-2; possibly TRBD1 or TRBD2 for D (6 bases each). The CDR3 is made up of 13 amino acids. Deletions cut 6 bases from V and 5 bases from J, with 13 bases between. CDR1 is DFQATT, CDR2 SNEGSKA, per germline (reference sequence). This chain's CDR3 is CSATKGGTGELFF. CDR3 bases: TGCAGTGCAACTAAGGGGGGAACCGGGGAGCTGTTTTTT.